This T cell receptor (beta chain) was documented in a study of shared clonotypes between healthy human individuals. The ends were cut back, 5 bases at V and 4 bases at J, with 8 bases in the middle. The CDR3 is 11 amino acids. Germline CDR1 DFQATT, CDR2 SNEGSKA (reference sequence). The naive CD8 subset, CD45RO-negative cells positively selected for CCR7, excluded terminally differentiated effector memory CD45RA+ cells. Data came from immunoSEQ multiplex PCR; TCRdb stores just in-frame clones and leaves some out. Among fewer than 1 million clones listed, just over 95% were seen once. Source material: naive CD8+ T cells sorted from blood. The TCR sequence derives from a man aged 25 to 40 in good health. The V call is TRBV20-1, the J call TRBJ1-1; D is unclear. The CDR3 DNA reads TGCAGTGCTCTCAGGAGCACTGAAGCTTTCTTT. This gives the protein CSALRSTEAFF.